This T cell receptor (beta chain) came from a study of blood T cells in healthy people across ages. A J-beta primer mix and a sample-barcoded 5' primer were used in a second PCR of about 7 to 12 cycles. All samples yielded 2.5 million or more CDR3-containing paired-end reads. TCRdb redid the calling of the 5' RACE reads with MiXCR, one entry per CDR3 protein. This sample has 550,000 to 750,000 distinct CDR3 sequences, with approximately 21% found just once. In its sample, this clonotype was seen a few times. What it binds is not known. The germline V gene encodes CDR1 MNHNS and CDR2 SASEGT. This CDR3 is 16 amino acids long. Findings and caveats of the study: Diversity figures based on one million T cells were deemed too low.

The sequence came from a man aged 65-85 years in good health. V and J are TRBV6-1 and TRBJ2-7; TRBD2 aligns across 9 bases. Near its end, the DNA agrees better with TRBJ2-1, so the J call may be wrong. Sequencing was done on a sample of blood. CDR3 sequence: CASSENSGRSVNEQFF. Here the CDR3 DNA reads TGTGCCAGCAGTGAGAATAGCGGGAGATCGGTCAATGAGCAGTTCTTC.